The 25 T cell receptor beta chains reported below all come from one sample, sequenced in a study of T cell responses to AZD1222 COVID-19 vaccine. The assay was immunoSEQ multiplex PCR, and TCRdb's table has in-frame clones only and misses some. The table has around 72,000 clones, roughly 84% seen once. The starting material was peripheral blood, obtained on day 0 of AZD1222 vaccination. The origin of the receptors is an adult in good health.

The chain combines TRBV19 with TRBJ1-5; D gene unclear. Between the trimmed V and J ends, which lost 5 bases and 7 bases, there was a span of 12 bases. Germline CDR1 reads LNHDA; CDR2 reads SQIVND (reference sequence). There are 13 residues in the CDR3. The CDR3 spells CASSLTGGQPQHF. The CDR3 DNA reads TGTGCCAGTAGTTTAACCGGAGGGCAGCCCCAGCATTTT.

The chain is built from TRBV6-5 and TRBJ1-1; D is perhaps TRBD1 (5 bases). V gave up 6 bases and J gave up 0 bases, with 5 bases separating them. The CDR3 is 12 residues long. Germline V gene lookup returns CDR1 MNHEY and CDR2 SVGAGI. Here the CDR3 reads CASRQVNTEAFF. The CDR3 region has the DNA TGTGCCAGCAGACAGGTGAACACTGAAGCTTTCTTT.

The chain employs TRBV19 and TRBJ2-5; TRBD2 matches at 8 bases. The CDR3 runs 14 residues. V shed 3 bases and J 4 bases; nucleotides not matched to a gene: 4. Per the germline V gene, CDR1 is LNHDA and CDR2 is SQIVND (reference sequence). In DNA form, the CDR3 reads TGTGCCAGTAGTATCGGGGGGGCCTCAGAGACCCAGTACTTC. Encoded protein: CASSIGGASETQYF.

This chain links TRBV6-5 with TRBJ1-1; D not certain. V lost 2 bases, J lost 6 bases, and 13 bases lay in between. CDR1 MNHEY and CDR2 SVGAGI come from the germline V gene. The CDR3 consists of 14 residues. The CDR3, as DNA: TGTGCCAGCAGTTACACGCCTAGTGGGTCTGAAGCTTTCTTT. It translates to CASSYTPSGSEAFF.

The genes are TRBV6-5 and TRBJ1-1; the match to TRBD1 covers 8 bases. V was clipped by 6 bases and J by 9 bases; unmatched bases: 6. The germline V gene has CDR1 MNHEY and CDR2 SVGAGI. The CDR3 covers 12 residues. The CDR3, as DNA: TGTGCCAGCAGCGCTACAGGGGGAAAAGCTTTCTTT. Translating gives CASSATGGKAFF.

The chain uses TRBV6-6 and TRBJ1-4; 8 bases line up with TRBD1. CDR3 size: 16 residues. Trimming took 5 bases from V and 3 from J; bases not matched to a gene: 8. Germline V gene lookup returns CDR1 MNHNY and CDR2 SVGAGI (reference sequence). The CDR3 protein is CASSHQGARANEKLFF. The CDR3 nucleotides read TGTGCCAGCAGTCACCAGGGGGCAAGGGCTAATGAAAAACTGTTTTTT.

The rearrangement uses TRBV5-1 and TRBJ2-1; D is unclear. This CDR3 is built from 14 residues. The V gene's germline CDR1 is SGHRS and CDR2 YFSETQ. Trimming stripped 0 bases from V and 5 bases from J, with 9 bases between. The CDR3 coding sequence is TGCGCCAGCAGCTTGGGGCTGATTGACAATGAGCAGTTCTTC. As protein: CASSLGLIDNEQFF.

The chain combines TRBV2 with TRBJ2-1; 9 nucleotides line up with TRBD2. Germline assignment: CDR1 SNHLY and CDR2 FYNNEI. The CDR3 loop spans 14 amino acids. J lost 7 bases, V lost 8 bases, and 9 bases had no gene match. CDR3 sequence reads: CASAGGLPSNEQFF. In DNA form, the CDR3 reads TGTGCCAGCGCGGGAGGGCTACCATCTAATGAGCAGTTCTTC.

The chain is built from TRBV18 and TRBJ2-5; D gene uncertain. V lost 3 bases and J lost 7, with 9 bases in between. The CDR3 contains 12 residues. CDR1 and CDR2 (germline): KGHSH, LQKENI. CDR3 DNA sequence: TGTGCCAGCTCACCCGAAGGCGCGACCCAGTACTTC. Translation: CASSPEGATQYF. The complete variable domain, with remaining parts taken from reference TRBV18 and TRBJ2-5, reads NAGVMQNPRHLVRRRGQEARLRCSPMKGHSHVYWYRQLPEEGLKFMVYLQKENIIDESGMPKERFSAEFPKEGPSILRIQQVVRGDSAAYFCASSPEGATQYFGPGTRLLVL.

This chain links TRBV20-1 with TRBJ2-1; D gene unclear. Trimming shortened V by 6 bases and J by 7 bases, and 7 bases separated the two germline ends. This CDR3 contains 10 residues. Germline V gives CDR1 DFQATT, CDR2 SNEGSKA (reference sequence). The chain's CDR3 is CSAERNEQFF. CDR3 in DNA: TGCAGTGCCGAGCGAAATGAGCAGTTCTTC.

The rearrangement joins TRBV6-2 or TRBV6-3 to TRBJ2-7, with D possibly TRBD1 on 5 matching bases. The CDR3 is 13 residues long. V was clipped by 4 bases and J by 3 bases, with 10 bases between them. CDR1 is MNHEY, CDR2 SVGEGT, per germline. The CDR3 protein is CASSSQGRYEQYF. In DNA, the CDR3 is TGTGCCAGCAGTTCTCAGGGTCGCTACGAGCAGTACTTC.

The CDR3 here is CASSFGPVDTEAFF. The CDR3 region has the DNA TGCGCCAGCAGCTTTGGACCTGTGGACACTGAAGCTTTCTTT. V usage is TRBV5-1 and J usage is TRBJ1-1; D call uncertain. CDR1 SGHRS and CDR2 YFSETQ come from the germline V gene. The CDR3 contains 14 residues. V lost 2 bases and J 3 bases, leaving 11 bases between the germline ends.

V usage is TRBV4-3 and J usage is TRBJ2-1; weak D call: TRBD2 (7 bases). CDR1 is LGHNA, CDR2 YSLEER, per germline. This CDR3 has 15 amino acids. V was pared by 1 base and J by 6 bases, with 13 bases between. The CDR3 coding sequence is TGCGCCAGCAGCCAAGGTCGGGGAGGGGGCAATGAGCAGTTCTTC. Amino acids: CASSQGRGGGNEQFF.

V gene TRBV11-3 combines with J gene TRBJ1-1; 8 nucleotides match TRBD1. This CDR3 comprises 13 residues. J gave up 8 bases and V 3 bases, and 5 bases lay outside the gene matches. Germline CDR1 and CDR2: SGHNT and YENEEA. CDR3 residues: CASSFPRGREAFF. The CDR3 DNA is TGTGCCAGCAGCTTCCCCAGGGGGCGGGAAGCTTTCTTT.

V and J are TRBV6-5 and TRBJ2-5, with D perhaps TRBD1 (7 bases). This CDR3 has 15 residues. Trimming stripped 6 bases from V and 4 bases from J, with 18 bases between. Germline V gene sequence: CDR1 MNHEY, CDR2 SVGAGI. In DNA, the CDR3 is TGTGCCAGCAGGGAGGGACAGATCTTTTTAGAGACCCAGTACTTC. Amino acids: CASREGQIFLETQYF.

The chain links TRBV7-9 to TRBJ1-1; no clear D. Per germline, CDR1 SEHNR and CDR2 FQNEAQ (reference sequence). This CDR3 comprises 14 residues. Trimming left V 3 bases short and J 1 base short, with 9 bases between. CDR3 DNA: TGTGCCAGCAGCTTTGGGGTCGAGAACACTGAAGCTTTCTTT. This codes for CASSFGVENTEAFF.

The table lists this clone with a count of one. CDR3 in amino acids: CASSDQGTGVYQPQHF. The CDR3, as DNA: TGTGCCAGCAGTGACCAAGGGACAGGCGTCTATCAGCCCCAGCATTTT. This chain uses TRBV2 with TRBJ1-5; 8 nucleotides agree with TRBD1. Trimming removed 3 bases from V and 5 bases from J; junction bases left unmatched: 9. This CDR3 region has 16 residues. The germline CDR1 and CDR2 sequences are SNHLY and FYNNEI. Drawing the rest from reference TRBV2 and TRBJ1-5, the complete variable domain is EPEVTQTPSHQVTQMGQEVILRCVPISNHLYFYWYRQILGQKVEFLVSFYNNEISEKSEIFDDQFSVERPDGSNFTLKIRSTKLEDSAMYFCASSDQGTGVYQPQHFGDGTRLSIL.

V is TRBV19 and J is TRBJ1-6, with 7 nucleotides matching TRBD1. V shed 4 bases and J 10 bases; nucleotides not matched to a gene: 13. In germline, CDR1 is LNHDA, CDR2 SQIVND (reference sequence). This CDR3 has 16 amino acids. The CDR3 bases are TGTGCCAGTAGTAGATCCAGGGGGTTCGTTGGGTCACCCCTCCACTTT. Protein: CASSRSRGFVGSPLHF. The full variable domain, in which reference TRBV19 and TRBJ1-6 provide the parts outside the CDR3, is DGGITQSPKYLFRKEGQNVTLSCEQNLNHDAMYWYRQDPGQGLRLIYYSQIVNDFQKGDIAEGYSVSREKKESFPLTVTSAQKNPTAFYLCASSRSRGFVGSPLHFGNGTRLTVT.

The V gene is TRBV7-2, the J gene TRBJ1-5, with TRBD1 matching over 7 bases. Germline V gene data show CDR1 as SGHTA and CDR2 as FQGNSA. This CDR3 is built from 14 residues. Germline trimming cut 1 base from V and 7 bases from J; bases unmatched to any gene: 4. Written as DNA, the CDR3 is TGTGCCAGCAGCTTAGGTGCAGGGGGGCAGCCCCAGCATTTT. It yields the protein CASSLGAGGQPQHF.

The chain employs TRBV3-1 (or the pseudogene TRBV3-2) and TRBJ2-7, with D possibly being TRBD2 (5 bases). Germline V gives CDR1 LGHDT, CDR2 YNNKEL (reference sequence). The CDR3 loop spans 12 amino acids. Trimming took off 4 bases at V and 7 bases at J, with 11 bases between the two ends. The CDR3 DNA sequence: TGTGCCAGCAGCCTCCGGACGGGGGAGCAGTACTTC. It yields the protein CASSLRTGEQYF.

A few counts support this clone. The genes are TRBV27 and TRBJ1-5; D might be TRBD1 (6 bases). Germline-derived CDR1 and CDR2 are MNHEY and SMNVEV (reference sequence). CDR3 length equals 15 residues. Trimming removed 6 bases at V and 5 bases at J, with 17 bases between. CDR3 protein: CASRAGQRLHQPQHF. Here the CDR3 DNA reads TGTGCCAGCAGGGCCGGACAGAGACTACATCAGCCCCAGCATTTT.

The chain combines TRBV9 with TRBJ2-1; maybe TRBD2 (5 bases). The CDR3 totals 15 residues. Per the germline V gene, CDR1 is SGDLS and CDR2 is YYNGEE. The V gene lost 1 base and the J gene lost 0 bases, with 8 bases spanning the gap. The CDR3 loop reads CASSVMGSSYNEQFF. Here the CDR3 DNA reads TGTGCCAGCAGCGTAATGGGGAGCTCCTACAATGAGCAGTTCTTC.

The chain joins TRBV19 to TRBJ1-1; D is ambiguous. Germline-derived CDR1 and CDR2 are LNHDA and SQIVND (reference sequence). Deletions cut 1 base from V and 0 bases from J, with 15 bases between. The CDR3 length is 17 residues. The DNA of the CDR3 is TGTGCCAGTAGTATAGCCGGAGTCGGCGCTATGAACACTGAAGCTTTCTTT. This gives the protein CASSIAGVGAMNTEAFF.

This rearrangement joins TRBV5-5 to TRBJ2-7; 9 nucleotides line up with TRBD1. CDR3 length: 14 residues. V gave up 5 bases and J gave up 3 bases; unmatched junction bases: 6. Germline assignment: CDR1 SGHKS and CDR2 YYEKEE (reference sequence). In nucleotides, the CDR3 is TGTGCCAGCAGAATCTGGGACAGGGACTACGAGCAGTACTTC. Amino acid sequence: CASRIWDRDYEQYF. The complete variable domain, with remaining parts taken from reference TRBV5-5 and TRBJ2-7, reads DAGVTQSPTHLIKTRGQQVTLRCSPISGHKSVSWYQQVLGQGPQFIFQYYEKEERGRGNFPDRFSARQFPNYSSELNVNALLLGDSALYLCASRIWDRDYEQYFGPGTRLTVT.

The CDR3 region is CASSQEHDHSPLHF. The CDR3 DNA sequence: TGTGCCAGCAGCCAAGAACACGACCACTCACCCCTCCACTTT. The chain links TRBV3-1 (or the pseudogene TRBV3-2) to TRBJ1-6; D unresolved. The V end lost 0 bases, the J end lost 10 bases, and 10 bases lay between the germline ends. This CDR3 contains 14 residues. Per germline, CDR1 LGHDT and CDR2 YNNKEL (reference sequence).